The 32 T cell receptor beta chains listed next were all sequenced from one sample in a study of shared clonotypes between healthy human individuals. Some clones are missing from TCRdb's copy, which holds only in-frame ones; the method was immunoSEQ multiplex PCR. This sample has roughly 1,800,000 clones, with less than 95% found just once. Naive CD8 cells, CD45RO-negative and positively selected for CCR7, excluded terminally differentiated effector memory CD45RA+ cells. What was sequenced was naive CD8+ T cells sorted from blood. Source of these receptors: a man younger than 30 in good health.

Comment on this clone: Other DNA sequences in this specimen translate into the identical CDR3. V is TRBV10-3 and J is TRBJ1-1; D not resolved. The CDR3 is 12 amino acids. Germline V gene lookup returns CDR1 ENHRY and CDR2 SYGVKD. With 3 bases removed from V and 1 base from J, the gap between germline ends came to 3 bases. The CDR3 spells CAISESNTEAFF. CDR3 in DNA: TGTGCCATCAGTGAATCGAACACTGAAGCTTTCTTT.

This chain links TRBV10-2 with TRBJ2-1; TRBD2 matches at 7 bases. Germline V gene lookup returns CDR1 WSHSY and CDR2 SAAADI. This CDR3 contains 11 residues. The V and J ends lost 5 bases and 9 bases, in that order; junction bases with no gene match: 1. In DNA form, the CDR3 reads TGCGCCAGCAGTACTAGCGCTGAGCAGTTCTTC. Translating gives CASSTSAEQFF.

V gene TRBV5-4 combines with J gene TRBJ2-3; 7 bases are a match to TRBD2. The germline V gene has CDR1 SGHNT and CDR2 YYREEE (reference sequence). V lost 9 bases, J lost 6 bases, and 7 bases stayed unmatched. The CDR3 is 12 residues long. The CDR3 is CATSHSGDTQYF. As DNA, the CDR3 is TGTGCCACGTCACATAGCGGGGATACGCAGTATTTT.

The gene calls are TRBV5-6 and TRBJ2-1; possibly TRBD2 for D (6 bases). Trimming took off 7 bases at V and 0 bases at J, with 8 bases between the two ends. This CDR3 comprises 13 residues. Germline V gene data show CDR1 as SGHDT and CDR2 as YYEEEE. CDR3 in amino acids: CASAEGSYNEQFF. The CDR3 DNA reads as TGTGCCAGCGCGGAGGGCTCCTACAATGAGCAGTTCTTC.

This CDR3 reads CASSLGAAAVETQYF. For the CDR3, the DNA is TGTGCCAGCAGCTTAGGGGCAGCCGCGGTGGAGACCCAGTACTTC. The chain links TRBV7-6 to TRBJ2-5; D gene uncertain. The V gene lost 1 base and the J gene lost 5 bases, with 14 bases spanning the gap. Germline V gives CDR1 SGHVS, CDR2 FNYEAQ. This CDR3 contains 15 residues. Full variable domain (remainder filled in from reference TRBV7-6 and TRBJ2-5): GAGVSQSPRYKVTKRGQDVALRCDPISGHVSLYWYRQALGQGPEFLTYFNYEAQQDKSGLPNDRFSAERPEGSISTLTIQRTEQRDSAMYRCASSLGAAAVETQYFGPGTRLLVL.

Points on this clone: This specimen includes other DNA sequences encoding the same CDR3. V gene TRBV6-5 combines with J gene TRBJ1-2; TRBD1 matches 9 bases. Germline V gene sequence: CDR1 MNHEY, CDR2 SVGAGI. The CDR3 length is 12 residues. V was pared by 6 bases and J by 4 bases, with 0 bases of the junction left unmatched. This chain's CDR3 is CASRGQGYGYTF. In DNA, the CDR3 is TGTGCCAGCAGGGGACAGGGCTATGGCTACACCTTC.

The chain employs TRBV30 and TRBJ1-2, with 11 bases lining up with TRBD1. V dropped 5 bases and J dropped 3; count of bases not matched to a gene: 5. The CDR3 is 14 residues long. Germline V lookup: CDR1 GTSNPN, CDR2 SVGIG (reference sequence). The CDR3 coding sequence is TGTGCCTGGGTTGGGACAGGGGGTCACTATGGCTACACCTTC. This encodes CAWVGTGGHYGYTF.

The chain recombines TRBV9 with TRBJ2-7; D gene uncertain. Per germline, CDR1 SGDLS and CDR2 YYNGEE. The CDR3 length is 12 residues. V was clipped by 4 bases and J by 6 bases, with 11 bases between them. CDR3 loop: CASSSIEPEQYF. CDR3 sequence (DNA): TGTGCCAGCAGCTCAATAGAGCCCGAGCAGTACTTC.

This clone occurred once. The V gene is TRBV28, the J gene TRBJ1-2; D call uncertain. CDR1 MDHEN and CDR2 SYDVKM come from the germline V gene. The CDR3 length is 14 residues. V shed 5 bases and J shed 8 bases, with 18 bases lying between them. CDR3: CASSQTGSEGGYTF. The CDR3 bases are TGTGCCAGCAGTCAGACTGGGTCCGAAGGGGGCTACACCTTC.

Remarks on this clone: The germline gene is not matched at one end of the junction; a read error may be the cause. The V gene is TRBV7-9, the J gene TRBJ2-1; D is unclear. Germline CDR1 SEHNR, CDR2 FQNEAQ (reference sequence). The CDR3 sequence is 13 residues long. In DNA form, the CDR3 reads TGTGCCAGCAGCCATCCCAGGTTTGATGAGCGGTTCTTC. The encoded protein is CASSHPRFDERFF.

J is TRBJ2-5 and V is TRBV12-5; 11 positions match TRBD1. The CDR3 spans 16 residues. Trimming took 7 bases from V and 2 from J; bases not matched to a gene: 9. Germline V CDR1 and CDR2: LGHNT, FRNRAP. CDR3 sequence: CASAHGTGGNQETQYF. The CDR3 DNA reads TGTGCTAGTGCCCACGGGACAGGGGGGAATCAAGAGACCCAGTACTTC. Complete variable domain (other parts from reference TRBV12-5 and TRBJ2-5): DARVTQTPRHKVTEMGQEVTMRCQPILGHNTVFWYRQTMMQGLELLAYFRNRAPLDDSGMPKDRFSAEMPDATLATLKIQPSEPRDSAVYFCASAHGTGGNQETQYFGPGTRLLVL.

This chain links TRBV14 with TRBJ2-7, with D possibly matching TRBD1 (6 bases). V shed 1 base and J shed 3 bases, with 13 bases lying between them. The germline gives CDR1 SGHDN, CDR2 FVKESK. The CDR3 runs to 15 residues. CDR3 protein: CASSQVARGSYEQYF. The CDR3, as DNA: TGTGCCAGCAGCCAAGTTGCAAGGGGGAGCTACGAGCAGTACTTC. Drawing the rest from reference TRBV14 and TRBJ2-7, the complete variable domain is EAGVTQFPSHSVIEKGQTVTLRCDPISGHDNLYWYRRVMGKEIKFLLHFVKESKQDESGMPNNRFLAERTGGTYSTLKVQPAELEDSGVYFCASSQVARGSYEQYFGPGTRLTVT.

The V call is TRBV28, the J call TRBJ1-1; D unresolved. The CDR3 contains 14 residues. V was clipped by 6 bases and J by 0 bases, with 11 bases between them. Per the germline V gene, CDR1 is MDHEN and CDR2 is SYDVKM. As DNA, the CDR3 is TGTGCCAGCAGCCAGCAGCTCATGAACACTGAAGCTTTCTTT. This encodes CASSQQLMNTEAFF.

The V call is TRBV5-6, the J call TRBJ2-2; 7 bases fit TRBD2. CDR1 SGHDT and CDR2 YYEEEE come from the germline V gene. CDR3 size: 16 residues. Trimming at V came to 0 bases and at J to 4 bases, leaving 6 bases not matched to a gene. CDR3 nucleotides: TGTGCCAGCAGCTTGGTAGGCGGGAGTCCCACCGGGGAGCTGTTTTTT. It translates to CASSLVGGSPTGELFF.

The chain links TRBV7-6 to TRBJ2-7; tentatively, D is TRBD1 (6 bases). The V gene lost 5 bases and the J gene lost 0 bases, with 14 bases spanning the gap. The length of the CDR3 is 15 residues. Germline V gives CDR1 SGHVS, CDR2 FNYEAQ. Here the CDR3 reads CASSTSGASSYEQYF. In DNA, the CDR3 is TGTGCCAGCAGCACTTCAGGGGCGTCCTCCTACGAGCAGTACTTC. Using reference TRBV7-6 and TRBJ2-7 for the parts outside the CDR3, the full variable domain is GAGVSQSPRYKVTKRGQDVALRCDPISGHVSLYWYRQALGQGPEFLTYFNYEAQQDKSGLPNDRFSAERPEGSISTLTIQRTEQRDSAMYRCASSTSGASSYEQYFGPGTRLTVT.

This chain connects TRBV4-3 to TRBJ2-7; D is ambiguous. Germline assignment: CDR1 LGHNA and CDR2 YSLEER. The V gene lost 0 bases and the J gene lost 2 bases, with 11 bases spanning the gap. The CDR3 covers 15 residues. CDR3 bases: TGCGCCAGCAGCCAAGATGCGACACCCGCCTACGAGCAGTACTTC. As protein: CASSQDATPAYEQYF.

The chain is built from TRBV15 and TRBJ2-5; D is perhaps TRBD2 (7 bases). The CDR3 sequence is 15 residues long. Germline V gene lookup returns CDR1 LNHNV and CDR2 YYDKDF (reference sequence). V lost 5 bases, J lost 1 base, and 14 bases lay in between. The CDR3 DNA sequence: TGTGCCACCAGCGGGGGGGCCACGCTCCAAGAGACCCAGTACTTC. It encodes CATSGGATLQETQYF.

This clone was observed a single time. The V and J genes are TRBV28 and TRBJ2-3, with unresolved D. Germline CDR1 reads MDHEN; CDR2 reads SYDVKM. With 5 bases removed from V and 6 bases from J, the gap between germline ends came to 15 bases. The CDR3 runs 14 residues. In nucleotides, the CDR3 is TGTGCCAGCAGTCTCACTTGGGGTTGGGATACGCAGTATTTT. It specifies CASSLTWGWDTQYF. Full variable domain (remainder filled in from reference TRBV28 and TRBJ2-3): DVKVTQSSRYLVKRTGEKVFLECVQDMDHENMFWYRQDPGLGLRLIYFSYDVKMKEKGDIPEGYSVSREKKERFSLILESASTNQTSMYLCASSLTWGWDTQYFGPGTRLTVL.

CDR3 in amino acids: CASSDMGWSSYEQYF. The DNA of the CDR3 is TGCGCCAGCAGTGATATGGGTTGGAGCTCCTACGAGCAGTACTTC. The chain carries TRBV10-2 and TRBJ2-7; D unclear. Germline-derived CDR1 and CDR2 are WSHSY and SAAADI. Trimming removed 3 bases from V and 0 bases from J, with 12 bases in between. The CDR3 runs 15 residues.

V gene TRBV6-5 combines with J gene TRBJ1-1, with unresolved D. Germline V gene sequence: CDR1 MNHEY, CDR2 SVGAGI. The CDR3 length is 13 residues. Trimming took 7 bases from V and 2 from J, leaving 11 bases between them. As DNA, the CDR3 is TGTGCCAGCACCCTGGCGGGAAACACTGAAGCTTTCTTT. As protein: CASTLAGNTEAFF.

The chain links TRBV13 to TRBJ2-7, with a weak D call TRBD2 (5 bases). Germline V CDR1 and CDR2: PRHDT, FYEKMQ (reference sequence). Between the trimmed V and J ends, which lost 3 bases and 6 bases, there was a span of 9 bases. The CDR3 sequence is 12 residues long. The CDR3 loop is CASSFPGSEQYF. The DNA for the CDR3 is TGTGCCAGCAGCTTCCCGGGGAGCGAGCAGTACTTC.

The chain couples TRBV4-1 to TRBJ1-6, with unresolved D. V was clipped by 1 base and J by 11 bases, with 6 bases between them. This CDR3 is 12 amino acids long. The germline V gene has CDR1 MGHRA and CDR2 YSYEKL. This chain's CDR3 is CASSQGQTPLHF. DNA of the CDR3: TGCGCCAGCAGCCAAGGACAAACACCCCTCCACTTT.

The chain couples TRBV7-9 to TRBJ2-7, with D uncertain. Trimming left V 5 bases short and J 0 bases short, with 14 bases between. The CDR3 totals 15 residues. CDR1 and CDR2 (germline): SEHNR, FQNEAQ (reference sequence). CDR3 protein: CASSPPAGSSYEQYF. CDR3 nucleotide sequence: TGTGCCAGCAGCCCCCCGGCCGGTAGCTCCTACGAGCAGTACTTC. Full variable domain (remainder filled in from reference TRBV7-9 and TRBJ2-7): DTGVSQNPRHKITKRGQNVTFRCDPISEHNRLYWYRQTLGQGPEFLTYFQNEAQLEKSRLLSDRFSAERPKGSFSTLEIQRTEQGDSAMYLCASSPPAGSSYEQYFGPGTRLTVT.

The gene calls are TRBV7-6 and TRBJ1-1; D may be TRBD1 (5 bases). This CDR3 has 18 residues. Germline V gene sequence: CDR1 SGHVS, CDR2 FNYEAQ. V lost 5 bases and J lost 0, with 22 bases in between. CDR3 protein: CASSQIVGGPGLNTEAFF. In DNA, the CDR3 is TGTGCCAGCAGCCAGATCGTGGGGGGACCGGGGTTGAACACTGAAGCTTTCTTT.

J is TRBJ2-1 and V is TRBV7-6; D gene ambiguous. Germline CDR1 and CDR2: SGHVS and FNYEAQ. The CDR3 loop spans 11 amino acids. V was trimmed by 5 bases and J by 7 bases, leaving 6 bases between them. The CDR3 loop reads CASSNSNEQFF. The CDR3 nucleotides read TGTGCCAGCAGCAATAGTAATGAGCAGTTCTTC. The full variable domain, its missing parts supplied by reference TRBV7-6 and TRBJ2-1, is GAGVSQSPRYKVTKRGQDVALRCDPISGHVSLYWYRQALGQGPEFLTYFNYEAQQDKSGLPNDRFSAERPEGSISTLTIQRTEQRDSAMYRCASSNSNEQFFGPGTRLTVL.

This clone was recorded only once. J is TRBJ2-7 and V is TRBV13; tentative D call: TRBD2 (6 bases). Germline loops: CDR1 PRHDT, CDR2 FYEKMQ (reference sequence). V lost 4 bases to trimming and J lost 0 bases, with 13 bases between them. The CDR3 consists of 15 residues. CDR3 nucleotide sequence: TGTGCCAGCAGCTCGGGACTTGAAAACTCCTACGAGCAGTACTTC. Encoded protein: CASSSGLENSYEQYF.

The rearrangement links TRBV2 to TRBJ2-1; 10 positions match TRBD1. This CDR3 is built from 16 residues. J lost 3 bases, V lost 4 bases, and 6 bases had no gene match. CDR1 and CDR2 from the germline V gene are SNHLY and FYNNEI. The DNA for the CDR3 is TGTGCCAGCAGTGGGCCCCGGGACAGGGGCTACAATGAGCAGTTCTTC. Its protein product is CASSGPRDRGYNEQFF.

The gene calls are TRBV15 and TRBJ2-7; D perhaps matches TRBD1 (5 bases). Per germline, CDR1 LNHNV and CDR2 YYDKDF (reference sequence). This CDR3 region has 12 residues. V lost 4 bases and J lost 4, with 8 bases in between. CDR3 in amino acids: CATSTTGYEQYF. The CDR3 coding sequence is TGTGCCACCAGCACTACAGGTTACGAGCAGTACTTC.

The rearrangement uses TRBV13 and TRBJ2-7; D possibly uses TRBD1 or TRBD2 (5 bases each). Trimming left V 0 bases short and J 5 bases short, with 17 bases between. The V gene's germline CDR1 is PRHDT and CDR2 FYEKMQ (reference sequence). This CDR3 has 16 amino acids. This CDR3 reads CASSLGPGDVGDEQYF. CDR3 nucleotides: TGTGCCAGCAGCTTAGGCCCTGGCGACGTGGGGGACGAGCAGTACTTC.

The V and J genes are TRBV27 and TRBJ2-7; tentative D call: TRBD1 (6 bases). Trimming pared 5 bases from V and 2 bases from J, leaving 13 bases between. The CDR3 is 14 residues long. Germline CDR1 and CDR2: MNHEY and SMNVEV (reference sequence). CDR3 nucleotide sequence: TGTGCCAGCAGTCCAGGGGCGGGCCCCTACGAGCAGTACTTC. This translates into CASSPGAGPYEQYF.

The CDR3 region is CASSYGGGNTEAFF. The CDR3 coding sequence is TGTGCCAGCAGTTATGGCGGGGGAAACACTGAAGCTTTCTTT. The chain combines TRBV27 with TRBJ1-1; maybe TRBD1 (5 bases). Deletions cut 4 bases from V and 2 bases from J, with 11 bases between. In germline, CDR1 is MNHEY, CDR2 SMNVEV (reference sequence). CDR3 size: 14 residues.

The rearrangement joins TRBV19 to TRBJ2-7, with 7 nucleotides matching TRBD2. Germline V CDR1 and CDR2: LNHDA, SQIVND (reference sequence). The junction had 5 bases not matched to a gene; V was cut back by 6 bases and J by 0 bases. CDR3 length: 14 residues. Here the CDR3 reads CASRAQRDSYEQYF. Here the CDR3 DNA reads TGTGCCAGTAGGGCCCAGCGGGACTCCTACGAGCAGTACTTC.